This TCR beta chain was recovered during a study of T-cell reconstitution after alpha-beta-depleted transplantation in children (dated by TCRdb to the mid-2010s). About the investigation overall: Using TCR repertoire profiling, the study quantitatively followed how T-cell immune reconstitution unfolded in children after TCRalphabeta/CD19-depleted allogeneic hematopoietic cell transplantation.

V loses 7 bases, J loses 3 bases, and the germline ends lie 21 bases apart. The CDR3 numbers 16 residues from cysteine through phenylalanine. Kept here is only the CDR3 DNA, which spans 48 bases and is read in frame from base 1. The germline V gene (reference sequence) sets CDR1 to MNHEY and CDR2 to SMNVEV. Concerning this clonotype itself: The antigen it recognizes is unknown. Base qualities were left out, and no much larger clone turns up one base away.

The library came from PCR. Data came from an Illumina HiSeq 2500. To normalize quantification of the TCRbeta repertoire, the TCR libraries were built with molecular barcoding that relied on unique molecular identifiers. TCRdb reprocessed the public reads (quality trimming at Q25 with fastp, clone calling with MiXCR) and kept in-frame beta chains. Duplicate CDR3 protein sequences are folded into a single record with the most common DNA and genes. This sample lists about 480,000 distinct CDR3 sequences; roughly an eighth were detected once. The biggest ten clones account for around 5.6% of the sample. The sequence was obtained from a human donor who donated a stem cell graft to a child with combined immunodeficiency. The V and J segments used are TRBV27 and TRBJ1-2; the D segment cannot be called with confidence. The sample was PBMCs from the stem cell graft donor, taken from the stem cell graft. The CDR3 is CASTASGLTKDYGYTF. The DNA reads TGTGCCAGCACCGCCAGCGGGTTAACTAAGGACTATGGCTACACCTTC.